These 29 T cell receptor beta chains originate from one sample sequenced in a study of CD8+CD57+ T cells in acquired aplastic anemia. Investigators profiled TCR beta VDJ and CDR3 from genomic DNA template. TCRdb reprocessed the reads via MiXCR and lists one record per CDR3 protein. The sample consists of about 150,000 distinct CDR3 sequences, less than 60% of them appearing once. Before being chosen for sequencing, patients had shown CD8+CD57+ cell expansion by flow cytometry. The sample was sorted CD4+, CD8+, or CD8+CD57+ T cells (not recorded which) from PBMCs. Every receptor here comes from a human donor with aplastic anemia.

This clonotype was recorded at least ten times. The CDR3 DNA reads TGTGCCAGCAGCGCAGGGGTGTCTTACGAGCAGTACTTC. This translates into CASSAGVSYEQYF. The J gene is TRBJ2-7, the V gene TRBV12-3 or TRBV12-4; D possibly corresponds to TRBD1 (6 bases). The V gene lost 6 bases and the J gene lost 4 bases, with 13 bases spanning the gap. CDR3 length equals 13 residues.

This chain joins TRBV10-3 and TRBJ1-6; TRBD1 agrees at 9 bases. V trimming: 6 bases; J trimming: 10 bases; junction bases outside the gene matches: 10. CDR1 ENHRY and CDR2 SYGVKD come from the germline V gene. The CDR3 runs 15 residues. The DNA for the CDR3 is TGTGCCATCAGCCAAGACAGGGGGTTAGAATCACCCCTCCACTTT. Protein sequence: CAISQDRGLESPLHF.

CDR3 sequence reads: CASSFGDNEQFF. CDR3 DNA: TGTGCCAGCAGTTTCGGAGACAATGAGCAGTTCTTC. J is TRBJ2-1 and V is TRBV27; D remains unclear. The CDR3 contains 12 residues. The V end was cut by 3 bases, the J end by 5 bases, with 5 bases between. CDR1 MNHEY and CDR2 SMNVEV come from the germline V gene (reference sequence).

The chain joins TRBV20-1 to TRBJ2-5; weak D call: TRBD2 (5 bases). Germline CDR1 DFQATT, CDR2 SNEGSKA (reference sequence). The ends were cut back, 1 base at V and 5 bases at J, with 14 bases in the middle. CDR3 length: 14 residues. Here the CDR3 DNA reads TGCAGTGCTAGAGGAACTAGTACCAGTGAGACCCAGTACTTC. Translation: CSARGTSTSETQYF.

This clonotype showed up many times. This chain uses TRBV7-2 with TRBJ2-2; maybe TRBD2 (5 bases). This CDR3 has 14 residues. Germline CDR1 is SGHTA and CDR2 is FQGNSA. The V end lost 6 bases, the J end lost 4 bases, and 12 bases lay between the germline ends. DNA of the CDR3: TGTGCCAGCAGGGGCCTAGGGAGCACCGGGGAGCTGTTTTTT. Translating gives CASRGLGSTGELFF.

This clonotype was found once. One end of the junction varies from germline; a read error may be responsible. This chain joins TRBV2 and TRBJ1-5; D ambiguous. The CDR3 is 13 amino acids. Germline V gene data show CDR1 as SNHLY and CDR2 as FYNNEI. The CDR3: CAGGLLVGQPQHF. The CDR3 DNA follows: TGTGCCGGCGGGCTTCTCGTGGGTCAGCCCCAGCACTTT.

The genes are TRBV7-9 and TRBJ2-6; no definite D call. V shed 0 bases and J shed 2 bases, with 5 bases lying between them. Germline V gene lookup returns CDR1 SEHNR and CDR2 FQNEAQ (reference sequence). CDR3 size: 15 residues. Written as DNA, the CDR3 is TGTGCCAGCAGCTTAGCAGGGCCTGGGGCCAACGTCCTGACTTTC. Translating it yields CASSLAGPGANVLTF.

J is TRBJ1-6 and V is TRBV6-1, with TRBD1 matching 8 bases. The V segment lost 8 bases and the J segment 5 bases; nucleotides outside the gene matches: 11. The CDR3 totals 16 residues. Germline values: CDR1 MNHNS, CDR2 SASEGT. The CDR3 is CASRLGAGGDNSPLHF. CDR3 bases: TGTGCCAGCCGCCTCGGGGCAGGGGGCGATAATTCACCCCTCCACTTT.

This clonotype was found many times. V gene TRBV4-1 combines with J gene TRBJ2-7; a possible D gene is TRBD1 (7 bases). Germline V lookup: CDR1 MGHRA, CDR2 YSYEKL. With 8 bases removed from V and 2 bases from J, the gap between germline ends came to 10 bases. This CDR3 has 12 amino acids. The CDR3 reads CASRGTAYEQYF. The CDR3 DNA sequence: TGCGCCAGCCGCGGGACAGCCTACGAGCAGTACTTC.

J is TRBJ2-5 and V is TRBV11-2; 10 bases align to TRBD2. This CDR3 spans 17 amino acids. V shed 0 bases, J shed 1 base, and the junction held 5 bases outside the gene matches. Germline loops: CDR1 SGHAT, CDR2 FQNNGV. The CDR3 region has the DNA TGTGCCAGCAGCTTAGACTCACTAGCGGGGTCCCAAGAGACCCAGTACTTC. Residues: CASSLDSLAGSQETQYF. The full variable domain, in which reference TRBV11-2 and TRBJ2-5 provide the parts outside the CDR3, is EAGVAQSPRYKIIEKRQSVAFWCNPISGHATLYWYQQILGQGPKLLIQFQNNGVVDDSQLPKDRFSAERLKGVDSTLKIQPAKLEDSAVYLCASSLDSLAGSQETQYFGPGTRLLVL.

This clonotype has a handful of counts. The chain employs TRBV15 and TRBJ2-3; the match to TRBD1 covers 11 bases. This CDR3 contains 16 residues. V was pared by 5 bases and J by 3 bases, with 7 bases of the junction left unmatched. Germline CDR1 and CDR2: LNHNV and YYDKDF (reference sequence). Here the CDR3 DNA reads TGTGCCACCAGCCCTCCGGGACAGGGGGTAACAGATACGCAGTATTTT. It translates to CATSPPGQGVTDTQYF.

J is TRBJ2-1 and V is TRBV6-1; D is possibly TRBD2 (6 bases). This CDR3 is 15 amino acids long. Deletions cut 7 bases from V and 5 bases from J, with 18 bases between. CDR1 and CDR2 (germline): MNHNS, SASEGT. CDR3 residues: CASTKLAEPNNEQFF. The DNA of the CDR3 is TGTGCCAGCACTAAACTAGCAGAGCCGAACAATGAGCAGTTCTTC.

This clonotype was found many times. The rearrangement uses TRBV7-8 and TRBJ2-7; 8 nucleotides line up with TRBD2. The CDR3 is made up of 17 amino acids. Germline assignment: CDR1 SGHVS and CDR2 FQNEAQ. V dropped 1 base and J dropped 1; count of bases not matched to a gene: 9. CDR3 residues: CASSLDPGLARSYEQYF. CDR3 sequence (DNA): TGTGCCAGCAGCTTAGACCCAGGACTAGCAAGATCCTACGAGCAGTACTTC.

This clonotype was found many times. The J gene is TRBJ1-2, the V gene TRBV7-8; D perhaps matches TRBD1 (6 bases). This CDR3 contains 15 residues. V dropped 5 bases and J dropped 0 bases, with 13 bases sitting between them. Germline CDR1 reads SGHVS; CDR2 reads FQNEAQ. The CDR3 sequence is CASSTWTVPNYGYTF. Written as DNA, the CDR3 is TGTGCCAGCAGCACCTGGACAGTCCCTAACTATGGCTACACCTTC.

The chain carries TRBV15 and TRBJ1-5; D is possibly TRBD1 (6 bases). Germline V lookup: CDR1 LNHNV, CDR2 YYDKDF (reference sequence). V was trimmed by 3 bases and J by 2 bases, leaving 11 bases between them. There are 15 residues in the CDR3. CDR3: CATSRGRGRNQPQHF. Written as DNA, the CDR3 is TGTGCCACCAGCAGGGGCAGGGGACGCAATCAGCCCCAGCATTTT.

This rearrangement joins TRBV19 to TRBJ1-1, with D possibly TRBD1 on 5 matching bases. The V end lost 3 bases, the J end lost 0 bases, and 8 bases lay between the germline ends. In germline, CDR1 is LNHDA, CDR2 SQIVND (reference sequence). The CDR3 sequence is 14 residues long. CDR3 DNA: TGTGCCAGTAGTATGGGGGGGTTGAACACTGAAGCTTTCTTT. Residues: CASSMGGLNTEAFF.

The genes are TRBV20-1 and TRBJ2-1; weak D call: TRBD2 (5 bases). The CDR3 runs 13 residues. In germline, CDR1 is DFQATT, CDR2 SNEGSKA (reference sequence). The ends were cut back, 5 bases at V and 9 bases at J, with 17 bases in the middle. CDR3 in DNA: TGCAGTGCTTCCCGGTCGGGGTTCAGTGAGCAGTTCTTC. Its translation: CSASRSGFSEQFF.

The chain joins TRBV29-1 to TRBJ2-1; TRBD1 matches at 11 bases. CDR1 and CDR2 (germline): SQVTM, ANQGSEA. CDR3 size: 16 residues. V dropped 6 bases and J dropped 5; count of bases not matched to a gene: 12. The chain's CDR3 is CSVWNTGTGGDNEQFF. Written as DNA, the CDR3 is TGCAGCGTATGGAACACGGGGACAGGGGGGGACAATGAGCAGTTCTTC.

The V and J genes are TRBV5-6 and TRBJ2-7, with 7 bases lining up with TRBD1. Losses at the gene ends were 1 base for V and 4 bases for J; bases not matched to a gene: 11. CDR3 length: 16 residues. Germline assignment: CDR1 SGHDT and CDR2 YYEEEE. CDR3 bases: TGTGCCAGCAGCTTGCGAGTGACAGGGAATGTTTACGAGCAGTACTTC. Amino acid sequence: CASSLRVTGNVYEQYF.

The rearrangement joins TRBV5-3 to TRBJ1-1; D perhaps matches TRBD1 (6 bases). TRBV5-3 is an open reading frame, and its role is uncertain. The CDR3 runs to 13 residues. V was pared by 8 bases and J by 1 base, with 12 bases between. CDR3 in amino acids: CASKLTGNTEAFF. In DNA form, the CDR3 reads TGTGCCAGTAAATTGACAGGGAACACTGAAGCTTTCTTT.

This clonotype was seen at least ten times. One end of the junction is discordant with germline, which a read error may explain. The chain employs TRBV25-1 and TRBJ2-5; TRBD1 matches 9 bases. There are 12 residues in the CDR3. Germline CDR1 and CDR2: MGHDK and SYGVNS. The CDR3 coding sequence is TGTGCCAGCAGTGAAAAAGACGGGACAGGGAGCTTC. This codes for CASSEKDGTGSF.

This clonotype was detected only a few times. A clone one base away is much larger, so this may be a read error. Because the CDR3 is missing its conserved closing phenylalanine or tryptophan, this is likely a read error. This chain links TRBV7-3 with TRBJ1-1, with 8 bases identical to TRBD1. Per germline, CDR1 SGHTA and CDR2 FQGTGA. The CDR3 covers 13 residues. V dropped 1 base and J dropped 7; count of bases not matched to a gene: 2. The CDR3 protein is CASSLIGTGEAFL. DNA for the CDR3: TGTGCCAGCAGCTTAATTGGGACAGGTGAAGCTTTCCTT.

This clonotype was seen only a few times. V usage is TRBV29-1 and J usage is TRBJ2-1; TRBD2 agrees at 15 bases. From germline, CDR1 is SQVTM and CDR2 ANQGSEA. V lost 3 bases to trimming and J lost 9 bases; unmatched junction nucleotides: 3. This CDR3 has 14 residues. The CDR3 loop reads CSVEGTSGRTEQFF. CDR3 bases: TGCAGCGTTGAGGGGACTAGCGGGAGGACTGAGCAGTTCTTC.

Turning to this clonotype: Given a much more abundant clone one base away, this may be a read error. The missing conserved phenylalanine or tryptophan at the end of this CDR3 makes a read error likely. The gene calls are TRBV14 and TRBJ2-2; no reliable D call. The germline CDR1 and CDR2 sequences are SGHDN and FVKESK. This CDR3 spans 14 amino acids. The V gene lost 2 bases and the J gene lost 7 bases, with 11 bases spanning the gap. The CDR3 reads CASSQIGLGGELFS. The CDR3 bases are TGTGCCAGCAGCCAAATCGGTCTCGGCGGGGAGCTGTTTTCT.

This clonotype showed up many times. The V gene is TRBV5-8, the J gene TRBJ1-6, with D tentatively TRBD1 (5 bases). The CDR3 is 13 residues long. Germline V gives CDR1 SGHTS, CDR2 YDEGEE. Trimming removed 0 bases at V and 13 bases at J, with 11 bases between. Here the CDR3 DNA reads TGTGCCAGCAGCTTGGACCCAGGGATCCCCCTCCACTTT. Amino acid sequence: CASSLDPGIPLHF.

The V call is TRBV29-1, the J call TRBJ1-4; TRBD1 aligns across 7 bases. V lost 6 bases and J lost 4; bases outside the gene matches: 5. Germline loops: CDR1 SQVTM, CDR2 ANQGSEA. The CDR3 has 13 residues. The CDR3 spells CSVGTANNEKLFF. CDR3 DNA sequence: TGCAGCGTAGGGACAGCCAATAATGAAAAACTGTTTTTT.

There are many counts of this clonotype. This sequence joins TRBV14 and TRBJ1-1; D is undetermined. CDR1 is SGHDN and CDR2 is FVKESK in the germline V gene. This CDR3 contains 14 residues. Trimming pared 4 bases from V and 0 bases from J, leaving 9 bases between. The DNA of the CDR3 is TGTGCCAGCAGCCTGAGGAGAGTGAACACTGAAGCTTTCTTT. This encodes CASSLRRVNTEAFF.

This clonotype was observed a few times. This chain uses TRBV9 with TRBJ2-2; D is unresolved. This CDR3 is built from 14 residues. CDR1 is SGDLS, CDR2 YYNGEE, per germline. Deletions cut 0 bases from V and 6 bases from J, with 9 bases between. The CDR3 protein is CASSVVKFPGELFF. CDR3 sequence (DNA): TGTGCCAGCAGCGTAGTTAAGTTCCCCGGGGAGCTGTTTTTT.

The V and J genes are TRBV24-1 and TRBJ1-1, with 9 nucleotides matching TRBD1. The ends lost 4 bases at V and 4 bases at J; junction bases unmatched: 0. The CDR3 extends over 13 amino acids. Per germline, CDR1 KGHDR and CDR2 SFDVKD. CDR3 bases: TGTGCCACCAGTGAGGGACAGGGCACTGAAGCTTTCTTT. Translation: CATSEGQGTEAFF.